The count of the clone carrying this T cell receptor beta chain is one. What it recognizes is unknown. Lacking the conserved final phenylalanine or tryptophan, this CDR3 likely reflects a read error. Germline CDR1 SGHAT, CDR2 FQNNGV. The CDR3 covers 16 residues. This record comes from a study of tumor-infiltrating lymphocytes in primary liver carcinoma. Study-level findings and limits: Merely about 7-25% of top clones occurred in all five tumor regions.

Starting material for RNA and DNA co-extraction consisted of roughly 17-31 mg of unsorted bulk tissue. Total RNA (approximately 0.5 ug) served as template for TCR beta cDNA synthesis primed by a constant-region primer. The TCR beta library was amplified through three nested multiplex PCR rounds in a modified ARM-PCR procedure. A C-beta reverse primer and TRBV1-TRBV30 forward primers served in each of the first two PCR rounds, at 10 cycles apiece. TCRdb re-called the multiplex PCR reads with MiXCR, one entry per CDR3 protein. There are approximately 100,000 distinct CDR3 sequences in the sample; 65% to 75% occur only once, and roughly an eighth lies in the top ten.

This sequence joins TRBV11-2 and TRBJ2-5; D possibly matches TRBD1 or TRBD2 (6 bases each). Matching the DNA end better, TRBJ2-1 makes the J call doubtful. Sequencing was done on a sample of liver tumor tissue from sampling region 2. Specified subset: tumor region T2, inferior pole. This TCR came from a woman in her sixties with primary liver carcinoma and hepatitis B virus infection. CDR3 DNA: TGTGCCAGCAGCTTAGATCGGTCAGGAGGGGGTGGGACCCAGTTCTAC. Translating gives CASSLDRSGGGGTQFY.